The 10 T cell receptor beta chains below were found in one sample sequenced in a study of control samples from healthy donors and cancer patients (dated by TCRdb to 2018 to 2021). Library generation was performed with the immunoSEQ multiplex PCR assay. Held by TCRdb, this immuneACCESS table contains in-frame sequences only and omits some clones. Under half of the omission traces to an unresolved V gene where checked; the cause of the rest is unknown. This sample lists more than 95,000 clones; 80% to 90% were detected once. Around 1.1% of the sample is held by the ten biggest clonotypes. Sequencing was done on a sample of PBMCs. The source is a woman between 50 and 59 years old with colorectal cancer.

CDR3 amino acids: CASSSPGTLGNEQFF. CDR3 in DNA: TGTGCCAGCAGCTCACCCGGGACACTTGGCAATGAGCAGTTCTTC. The chain couples TRBV7-3 to TRBJ2-1; TRBD1 is a possible D gene (6 bases). The ends were cut back, 4 bases at V and 6 bases at J, with 16 bases in the middle. The CDR3 is 15 residues long. Germline V gene lookup returns CDR1 SGHTA and CDR2 FQGTGA.

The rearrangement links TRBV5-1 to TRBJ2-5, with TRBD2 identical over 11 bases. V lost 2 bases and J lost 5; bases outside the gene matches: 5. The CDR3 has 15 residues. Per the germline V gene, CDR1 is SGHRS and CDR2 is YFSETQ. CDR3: CASSLLTSGIETQYF. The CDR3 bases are TGCGCCAGCAGCTTACTGACTAGCGGGATCGAGACCCAGTACTTC.

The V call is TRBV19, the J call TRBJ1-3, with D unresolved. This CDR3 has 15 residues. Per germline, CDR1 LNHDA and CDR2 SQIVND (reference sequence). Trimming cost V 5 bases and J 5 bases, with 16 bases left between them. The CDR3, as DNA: TGTGCCAGTAGTCAAACAGCGTCCGTCCGAAACACCATATATTTT. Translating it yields CASSQTASVRNTIYF.

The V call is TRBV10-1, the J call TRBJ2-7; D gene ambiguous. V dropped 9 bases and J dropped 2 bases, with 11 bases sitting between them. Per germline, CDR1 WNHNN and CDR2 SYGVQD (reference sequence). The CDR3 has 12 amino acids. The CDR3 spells CARMTLAYEQYF. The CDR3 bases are TGCGCCAGGATGACCCTCGCCTACGAGCAGTACTTC.

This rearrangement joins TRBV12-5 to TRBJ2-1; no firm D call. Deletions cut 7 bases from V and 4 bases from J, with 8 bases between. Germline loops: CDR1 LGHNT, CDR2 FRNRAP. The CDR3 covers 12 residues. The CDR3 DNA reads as TGTGCTAGTGCACCCGAATACAATGAGCAGTTCTTC. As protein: CASAPEYNEQFF.

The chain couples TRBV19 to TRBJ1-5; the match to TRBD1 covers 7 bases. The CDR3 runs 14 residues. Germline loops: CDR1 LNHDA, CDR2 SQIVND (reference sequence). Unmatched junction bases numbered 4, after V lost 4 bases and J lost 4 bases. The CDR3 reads CASSKGQKNQPQHF. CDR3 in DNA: TGTGCCAGTAGTAAGGGACAGAAGAATCAGCCCCAGCATTTT.

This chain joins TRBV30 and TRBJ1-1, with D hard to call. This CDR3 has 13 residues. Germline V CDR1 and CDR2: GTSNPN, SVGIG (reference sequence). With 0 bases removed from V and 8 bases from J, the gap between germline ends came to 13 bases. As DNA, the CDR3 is TGTGCCTGGAGTGTAAGTGGGAAGGTCGAAGCTTTCTTT. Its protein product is CAWSVSGKVEAFF.

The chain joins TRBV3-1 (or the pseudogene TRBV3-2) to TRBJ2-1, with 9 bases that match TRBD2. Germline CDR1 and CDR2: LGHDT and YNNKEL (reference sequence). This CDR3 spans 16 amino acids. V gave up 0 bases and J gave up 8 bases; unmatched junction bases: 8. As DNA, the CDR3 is TGTGCCAGCAGCCAAGATAGAGCGGGAGGACTAGATGAGCAGTTCTTC. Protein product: CASSQDRAGGLDEQFF.

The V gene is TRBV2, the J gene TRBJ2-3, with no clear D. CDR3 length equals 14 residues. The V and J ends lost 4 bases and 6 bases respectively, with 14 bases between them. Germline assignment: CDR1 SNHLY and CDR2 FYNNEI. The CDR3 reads CASSGASRWDTQYF. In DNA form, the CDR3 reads TGTGCCAGCAGTGGGGCTTCCCGGTGGGATACGCAGTATTTT.

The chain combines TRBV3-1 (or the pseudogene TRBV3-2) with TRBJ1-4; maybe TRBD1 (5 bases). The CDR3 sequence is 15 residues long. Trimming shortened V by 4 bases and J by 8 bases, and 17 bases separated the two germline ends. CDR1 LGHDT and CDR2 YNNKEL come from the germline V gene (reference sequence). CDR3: CASSLGGAAGEKLFF. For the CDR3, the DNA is TGTGCCAGCAGCCTGGGAGGGGCAGCGGGCGAAAAACTGTTTTTT.